Sequencing of this T cell receptor (beta chain) was carried out in a study of response to subunit inactivated influenza vaccine. Findings of the study overall: Every seasonal influenza vaccination brings in few new T cells, the authors suggested.

A word on this clonotype: The antigen remains undetermined.

TCRdb analysed the RT-PCR reads with MiXCR anew, one entry per CDR3 protein. The table shows 450,000 to 600,000 distinct CDR3 sequences, with about 17% occurring only once. The length of the CDR3 is 12 residues. Germline CDR1 reads DFQATT; CDR2 reads SNEGSKA (reference sequence). Germline trimming cut 6 bases from V and 3 bases from J; bases unmatched to any gene: 1. This sequence originates from a man aged 45 to 75 who received an inactivated influenza vaccine. The chain employs TRBV20-1 and TRBJ2-7, with TRBD2 matching over 11 bases. This specimen was CD4+ T cells sorted from PBMCs, taken less than 30 months after vaccination. The CDR3 DNA follows: TGCAGTGCCGGGACTAGCGGCTACGAGCAGTACTTC. Its protein is CSAGTSGYEQYF.